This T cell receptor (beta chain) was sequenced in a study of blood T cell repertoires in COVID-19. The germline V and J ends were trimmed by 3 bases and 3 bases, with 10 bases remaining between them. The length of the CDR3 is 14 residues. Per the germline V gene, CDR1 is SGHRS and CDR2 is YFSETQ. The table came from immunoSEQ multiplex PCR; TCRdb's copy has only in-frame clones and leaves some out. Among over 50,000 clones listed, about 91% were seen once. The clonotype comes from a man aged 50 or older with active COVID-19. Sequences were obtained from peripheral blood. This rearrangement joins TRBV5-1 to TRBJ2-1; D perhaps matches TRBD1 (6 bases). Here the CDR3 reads CASSSLDSYNEQFF. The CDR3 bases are TGCGCCAGCAGCTCCTTGGACAGCTACAATGAGCAGTTCTTC.